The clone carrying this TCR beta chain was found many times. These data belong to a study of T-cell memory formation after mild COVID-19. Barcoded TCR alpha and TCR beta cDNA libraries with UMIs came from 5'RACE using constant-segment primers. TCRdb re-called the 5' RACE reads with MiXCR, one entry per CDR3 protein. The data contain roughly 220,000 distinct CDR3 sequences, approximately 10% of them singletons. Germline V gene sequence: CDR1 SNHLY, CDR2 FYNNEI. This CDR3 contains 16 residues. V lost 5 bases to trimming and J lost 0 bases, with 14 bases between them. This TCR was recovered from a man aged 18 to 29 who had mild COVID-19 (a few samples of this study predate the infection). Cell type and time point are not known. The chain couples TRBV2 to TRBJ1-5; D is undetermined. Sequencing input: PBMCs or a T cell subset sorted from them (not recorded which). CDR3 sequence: CASSYAAAYSNQPQHF. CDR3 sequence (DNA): TGTGCCAGCAGTTACGCTGCGGCGTATAGCAATCAGCCCCAGCATTTT.